The rows below give T cell receptor beta chains drawn from one sample of a study of blood T cell repertoires in COVID-19. Profiling relied on immunoSEQ multiplex PCR, and the TCRdb table lists in-frame clones only, not all of them. Of around 290,000 clones in the sample, approximately 86% are singletons; the top ten hold under 15%. Specimen: peripheral blood. Receptors were obtained from a woman in her 70s with COVID-19, enrolled during active disease. Both conserved end residues are part of each CDR3. A D gene is named only where the DNA matches it firmly. Not every row has a clone size; where given, it reads once, few, many or a size class.

J gene	D gene	V gene	clone size	CDR3 protein	CDR3 DNA
TRBJ1-3	NA	TRBV18	once	CASSPLQASSGNTIYF	TGTGCCAGCTCACCATTACAGGCGAGCTCTGGAAACACCATATATTTT
TRBJ1-1	TRBD1	TRBV5-1	NA	CASSSWTGEAFF	TGCGCCAGCAGCTCGTGGACAGGGGAAGCTTTCTTT
TRBJ2-2	TRBD2	TRBV9	NA	CASSQPLAGGNTGELFF	TGTGCCAGCAGTCAACCCCTAGCGGGGGGGAACACCGGGGAGCTGTTTTTT
TRBJ2-7	NA	TRBV23-1	NA	CASSHTREGTPYEQYF	TGCGCCAGCAGTCATACCCGAGAGGGGACACCCTACGAGCAGTACTTC
TRBJ1-5	NA	TRBV12-5	NA	CASGFHSNQPQHF	TGTGCTAGTGGTTTTCATAGCAATCAGCCCCAGCATTTT
TRBJ1-1	NA	TRBV28	once	CASSPEGGAEAFF	TGTGCCAGCAGTCCAGAGGGGGGGGCTGAAGCTTTCTTT
TRBJ1-2	NA	TRBV5-3	NA	CARSLASLISGDYGYTF	TGTGCCAGAAGCTTGGCCTCCTTGATATCAGGGGATTATGGCTACACCTTC
TRBJ1-6	NA	TRBV30	NA	CAWSADTRSYNSPLHF	TGTGCCTGGAGTGCGGACACACGATCCTATAATTCACCCCTCCACTTT
TRBJ2-5	NA	TRBV15	NA	CATSRDKASKTQYF	TGTGCCACCAGCAGAGATAAAGCGTCCAAGACCCAGTACTTC
TRBJ1-4	NA	TRBV5-1	NA	CASSSGSTNEKLFF	TGCGCCAGCAGCTCAGGATCGACTAATGAAAAACTGTTTTTT
TRBJ2-7	NA	TRBV11-2	once	CASSSLTGPSGEQYF	TGTGCCAGCAGCTCGCTTACAGGTCCTTCGGGCGAGCAGTACTTC
TRBJ2-7	TRBD1	TRBV9	NA	CASSVEQGAEQYF	TGTGCCAGCAGCGTAGAACAGGGGGCCGAGCAGTACTTC
TRBJ2-2	NA	TRBV12-3/TRBV12-4	NA	CASSLGRAGELFF	TGTGCCAGCAGTTTAGGGAGGGCCGGGGAGCTGTTTTTT
TRBJ1-1	TRBD1	TRBV6-2/TRBV6-3	NA	CASSYPGQGAREAFF	TGTGCCAGCAGTTACCCTGGACAGGGGGCTAGGGAAGCTTTCTTT
TRBJ1-6	NA	TRBV6-5	NA	CASSYSRYGDSPLHF	TGTGCCAGCAGTTACTCGAGGTACGGGGATTCACCCCTCCACTTT
TRBJ1-2	NA	TRBV30	NA	CAWRSEGDGYTF	TGTGCCTGGAGATCTGAGGGCGATGGCTACACCTTC
TRBJ2-5	TRBD1	TRBV9	NA	CASSVEGQGPQETQYF	TGTGCCAGCAGCGTAGAGGGACAGGGGCCTCAAGAGACCCAGTACTTC
TRBJ2-1	TRBD2	TRBV5-1	once	CASSLTGLAANEQFF	TGCGCCAGCAGCTTGACGGGACTAGCGGCGAATGAGCAGTTCTTC
TRBJ2-5	TRBD2	TRBV11-2	NA	CASSLGRRGETQYF	TGTGCCAGCAGCTTGGGTAGGCGGGGGGAGACCCAGTACTTC
TRBJ2-7	TRBD2	TRBV7-2	NA	CASSLLAGGGYEQYF	TGTGCCAGCAGCTTACTAGCGGGGGGTGGTTACGAGCAGTACTTC
TRBJ1-2	TRBD1	TRBV24-1	NA	CATRGTTGANGYTF	TGTGCCACCAGGGGGACCACAGGGGCTAATGGCTACACCTTC
TRBJ2-7	NA	TRBV5-1	NA	CASSPDNYEQYF	TGCGCCAGCAGCCCGGACAACTACGAGCAGTACTTC
TRBJ1-6	TRBD1	TRBV28	NA	CASSEGQGGSPLHF	TGTGCCAGCAGCGAAGGACAGGGAGGTTCACCCCTCCACTTT
TRBJ2-7	TRBD2	TRBV7-8	NA	CASSLTSGGPLPYEQYF	TGTGCCAGCAGCCTCACTAGCGGGGGCCCTCTACCCTACGAGCAGTACTTC
TRBJ2-7	TRBD2	TRBV7-2	NA	CASSPNSGGASYEQYF	TGTGCCAGCAGCCCCAATAGCGGGGGGGCGAGCTACGAGCAGTACTTC
TRBJ2-1	TRBD2	TRBV11-2	NA	CASSSWVERGRYNEQFF	TGTGCCAGCAGCTCGTGGGTGGAGCGGGGCCGATACAATGAGCAGTTCTTC
TRBJ2-7	NA	TRBV5-1	few	CASSLDRLNYEQYF	TGCGCCAGCAGCTTGGACAGACTAAACTACGAGCAGTACTTC
TRBJ2-1	TRBD1	TRBV5-8	NA	CASSLEGNRGLGEQFF	TGTGCCAGCAGCTTGGAGGGGAACAGGGGTTTGGGTGAGCAGTTCTTC
TRBJ2-1	TRBD1	TRBV10-1	NA	CATGTGANEQFF	TGCGCGACCGGGACAGGGGCGAATGAGCAGTTCTTC
TRBJ1-5	TRBD1	TRBV2	few	CASRARQGTNQPQHF	TGTGCCAGCAGGGCCCGACAGGGTACGAATCAGCCCCAGCATTTT
TRBJ1-5	NA	TRBV6-5	NA	CASSYVFTPGGPQHF	TGTGCCAGCAGTTACGTGTTCACTCCTGGAGGGCCCCAGCATTTT
TRBJ1-2	NA	TRBV5-6	NA	CASSFEVYGYTF	TGTGCCAGCAGCTTTGAGGTCTATGGCTACACCTTC
TRBJ2-7	TRBD1	TRBV6-5	NA	CASRANRGTYEQYF	TGTGCCAGCAGGGCGAACAGGGGTACCTACGAGCAGTACTTC
TRBJ2-1	NA	TRBV7-6	NA	CASSAGLTINEQFF	TGTGCCAGCAGCGCAGGACTAACTATCAATGAGCAGTTCTTC
TRBJ1-4	NA	TRBV12-3/TRBV12-4	NA	CASSLADEKLFF	TGTGCCAGCAGTTTAGCCGATGAAAAACTGTTTTTT
TRBJ1-2	NA	TRBV7-2	NA	CASSLGGYYGYTF	TGTGCCAGCAGCTTAGGAGGCTACTATGGCTACACCTTC
TRBJ2-3	TRBD2	TRBV30	once	CAWSRGGITDTQYF	TGTGCCTGGAGTCGGGGGGGAATAACAGATACGCAGTATTTT
TRBJ2-5	TRBD1	TRBV29-1	once	CSVEDQDRAFETQYF	TGCAGCGTTGAAGATCAGGACAGGGCGTTCGAGACCCAGTACTTC
TRBJ2-1	TRBD1	TRBV27	NA	CASSLTGGNEQFF	TGTGCCAGCAGTTTGACAGGGGGGAATGAGCAGTTCTTC
TRBJ1-2	TRBD1	TRBV19	once	CASSMNRGHDYGYTF	TGTGCCAGTAGTATGAACAGGGGGCATGACTATGGCTACACCTTC
TRBJ1-5	NA	TRBV6-5	NA	CASSLREDQPQHF	TGTGCCAGCAGTTTACGAGAGGATCAGCCCCAGCATTTT
TRBJ1-2	NA	TRBV28	once	CASTGGFYGYTF	TGTGCCAGCACCGGAGGATTCTATGGCTACACCTTC
TRBJ2-1	TRBD1	TRBV9	NA	CASSPTGGWYNEQFF	TGTGCCAGCAGCCCGACAGGGGGCTGGTACAATGAGCAGTTCTTC
TRBJ1-1	TRBD1	TRBV2	once	CASIPGHNRGNTEAFF	TGTGCCAGCATACCGGGGCACAACAGGGGGAACACTGAAGCTTTCTTT
TRBJ2-6	NA	TRBV28	NA	CASRLTGSGANVLTF	TGTGCCAGCAGGCTCACAGGGTCGGGGGCCAACGTCCTGACTTTC
TRBJ2-1	NA	TRBV19	NA	CASSMRNSYNEQFF	TGTGCCAGTAGTATGCGGAACTCCTACAATGAGCAGTTCTTC
TRBJ1-4	TRBD1	TRBV24-1	NA	CATSDSGTGSEKLFF	TGTGCCACCAGTGACTCCGGGACAGGGTCCGAAAAACTGTTTTTT
TRBJ2-7	TRBD1	TRBV27	NA	CASSFLDRFYEQYF	TGTGCCAGCAGTTTCCTGGACAGGTTCTACGAGCAGTACTTC
TRBJ2-7	TRBD2	TRBV18	NA	CASSPGTSGGWEQYF	TGTGCCAGCTCACCCGGGACTAGCGGGGGTTGGGAGCAGTACTTC
TRBJ2-7	TRBD1	TRBV18	NA	CASSPGQGKGSEQYF	TGTGCCAGCTCGCCTGGACAGGGCAAGGGTAGCGAGCAGTACTTC
TRBJ2-5	TRBD2	TRBV7-7	NA	CASSLGLAGGLETQYF	TGTGCCAGCAGCCTGGGACTAGCGGGGGGGCTGGAGACCCAGTACTTC
TRBJ1-2	NA	TRBV10-2	NA	CASTTILGQTYGYTF	TGCGCCAGCACCACCATCTTAGGACAGACCTATGGCTACACCTTC
TRBJ1-1	NA	TRBV2	NA	CASSGGGREAFF	TGTGCCAGCAGTGGGGGCGGCAGAGAAGCTTTCTTT
TRBJ2-3	TRBD1	TRBV3-1/TRBV3-2	NA	CASSQGWGQTDTQYF	TGTGCCAGCAGCCAAGGATGGGGACAGACAGATACGCAGTATTTT
TRBJ2-2	TRBD2	TRBV7-2	NA	CASSPEFESGGIRELFF	TGTGCCAGCAGCCCCGAATTTGAGAGCGGGGGGATCCGGGAGCTGTTTTTT
TRBJ1-2	TRBD1	TRBV10-3	NA	CAISERQGENGYTF	TGTGCCATCAGTGAGCGACAGGGGGAGAATGGCTACACCTTC
TRBJ1-1	NA	TRBV7-2	NA	CASSQSGNTEAFF	TGTGCCAGCTCCCAAAGCGGAAACACTGAAGCTTTCTTT
TRBJ2-1	NA	TRBV24-1	NA	CATSVGRLLTYNEQFF	TGTGCCACCAGTGTAGGAAGACTCTTAACCTACAATGAGCAGTTCTTC
TRBJ2-1	TRBD2	TRBV5-6	NA	CASSSFTGTSGDVYNEQFF	TGTGCCAGCAGCTCGTTTACCGGGACTAGCGGGGACGTCTACAATGAGCAGTTCTTC